This TCR beta chain stems from a study of T cells in Graves' hyperthyroidism and ophthalmopathy. Germline V lookup: CDR1 GTSNPN, CDR2 SVGIG (reference sequence). This CDR3 has 13 amino acids. The V and J ends lost 3 bases and 11 bases respectively, with 16 bases between them. Overall study results and limits: Most thyroid clonotypes that were expanded above 0.001 also turned up in blood.

Stable Graves' hyperthyroidism meant no ophthalmopathy progression within 18 months. This clonotype showed up many times. What it binds is not known. Using RNA transcripts as the source, TCR beta CDR3 regions were amplified. TCR CDR3 underwent first-round RT-PCR with the HTBI primer set. MiXCR, run by TCRdb on the multiplex PCR reads, gives a single entry per CDR3 protein. The sample holds fewer than 400,000 distinct CDR3 sequences, just under 25% seen once. Sequenced sample: blood. The receptor's source is a man between 50 and 59 years old with Graves' hyperthyroidism. The J gene is TRBJ1-4, the V gene TRBV30; TRBD1 is a possible D gene (5 bases). The CDR3 DNA is TGTGCCTGGAGCGGGACCAAGGCGGACAAACTGTTTTTT. Amino acids: CAWSGTKADKLFF.